This is a list of T cell receptor beta chains from one sample in a study of metastatic and nonmetastatic thyroid tumors. With MiXCR, TCRdb called clones anew from the PCR reads. The repertoire includes approximately 32,000 clones, around a third of them detected once, and roughly 16% sits in the top ten. Material: tumor tissue. The source is a female donor with papillary thyroid cancer or a benign thyroid nodule (not recorded which). Some clones in this sample may be carry-over from other donors' samples. CDR3s include the opening cysteine and the closing phenylalanine or tryptophan. D genes are given only for firm matches. A row's size may be missing; if present it is once, few, many or a size class.

D | J | size | V | DNA | CDR3
. | TRBJ1-5 | few | TRBV13 | TGTGCCAGCACTTTCTTATCGACAAAATGGGATGATAGCAATCAGCCCCAGCATTTT | CASTFLSTKWDDSNQPQHF
. | TRBJ2-1 | . | TRBV6-1 | TGTGCCAGCAGTGTAATAAGACCGACTAATGAGCAGTTCTTC | CASSVIRPTNEQFF
. | TRBJ1-1 | . | TRBV11-3 | TGTGCCAGCAGACGAACAGGGAGCGGCAATGAAGCTTTCTTT | CASRRTGSGNEAFF
TRBD1 | TRBJ2-1 | . | TRBV6-2/TRBV6-3 | TGTGCCAGCAGCTTTCAACAGGGGGCGGGCTACAATGAGCAGTTCTTC | CASSFQQGAGYNEQFF
. | TRBJ2-1 | . | TRBV11-2 | TGTGCCAGCACCCCCTACTCGCGAGTCGATGAGCAGTTCTTC | CASTPYSRVDEQFF
. | TRBJ2-7 | . | TRBV20-1 | TGCAGTGCCTCGACAGGTCTAGAGTTCCACGAGCAGTACTTC | CSASTGLEFHEQYF
TRBD1 | TRBJ1-2 | . | TRBV5-1 | TGCGCCAGCAGCTTGGGGGACAGGGGCTATGTCTACACCTTC | CASSLGDRGYVYTF
TRBD1 | TRBJ2-7 | . | TRBV11-3 | TGTGCCAGCAGCCCCGGGACAGCATGGGGCGAGCAGTACTTC | CASSPGTAWGEQYF
. | TRBJ2-5 | . | TRBV2 | TGTGCCAGCAGTGACGGTAGAGGGTGGGAGACCCAGTACTTC | CASSDGRGWETQYF
TRBD2 | TRBJ2-3 | few | TRBV6-4 | TGTGCCAGCAGTGACTCGTCTAGCGGGGGGCATTCAGATACGCAGTATTTT | CASSDSSSGGHSDTQYF
. | TRBJ1-6 | . | TRBV5-1 | TGCGCCAGCAGCTTGGACCACAGCCCTAATTCACCCCTCCACTTT | CASSLDHSPNSPLHF
. | TRBJ2-7 | . | TRBV5-1 | TGCGCCAGCAGCTTGGCCTGGGGGGAGCCAAACTACGAGCAGTACTTC | CASSLAWGEPNYEQYF
TRBD1 | TRBJ2-3 | . | TRBV20-1 | TGCAGTGCCATTAGGACAGGGGCAGGGGATACGCAGTATTTT | CSAIRTGAGDTQYF
. | TRBJ2-1 | few | TRBV7-6 | TGTGCCAGCAGCTTATATACGGGATCGACGAATGAGCAGTTCTTC | CASSLYTGSTNEQFF
TRBD2 | TRBJ2-2 | . | TRBV19 | TGTGCCAGTAGTATACTAGCGGGATATACCGGGGAGCTGTTTTTT | CASSILAGYTGELFF
TRBD2 | TRBJ2-1 | . | TRBV20-1 | TGCAGTGCCCAGACTAGCGGCCGAGCGACCTACAATGAGCAGTTCTTC | CSAQTSGRATYNEQFF
TRBD1 | TRBJ2-1 | . | TRBV6-1 | TGTGCCAGCATCCGGGACAGGGCGGATAACAATGAGCAGTTCTTC | CASIRDRADNNEQFF
. | TRBJ2-1 | . | TRBV2 | TGTGCCAGCAGCCTCAGTGGAGAGCAGTTCTTC | CASSLSGEQFF
. | TRBJ2-3 | few | TRBV6-1 | TGTGCCAGCAGTGGGACTCAGCTGGGCACAGATACGCAGTATTTT | CASSGTQLGTDTQYF
. | TRBJ1-2 | few | TRBV9 | TGTGCCAGCAGCGTAGAAGCCAAATCGGGGGACCGTGGTGGCTACACCTTC | CASSVEAKSGDRGGYTF
TRBD1 | TRBJ1-4 | few | TRBV20-1 | TGCAGTGCTAGGCCCGACAGGGAAAATTTTGCAACTAATGAAAAACTGTTTTTT | CSARPDRENFATNEKLFF
TRBD2 | TRBJ2-6 | . | TRBV5-1 | TGCGCCAGCAGCTTGGTACCTAGCGGGAAGAACTCTGGGGCCAACGTCCTGACTTTC | CASSLVPSGKNSGANVLTF